This TCR beta chain comes out of a study of blood T cell repertoires in COVID-19. Study-wide background: The cDNA or gDNA used as material had been derived from T cells, B-cell-depleted T cells, or PBMCs.

This CDR3 spans 13 amino acids. V lost 5 bases to trimming and J lost 4 bases; unmatched junction nucleotides: 3. Germline CDR1 reads MDHEN; CDR2 reads SYDVKM. In the source study's methods: The assay estimated nucleated cells by amplifying reference gene primers. Sequencing used immunoSEQ multiplex PCR; TCRdb keeps in-frame clones, though not all of them. V, J and clone size are taken as reported in that table, and D and trimming were inferred from the DNA itself. In the table there are about 200,000 clones, under 80% of which are singletons. This clone occurred many times. Recruitment covered about two dozen US areas and drew participants whose ages spanned about 18 to 95 years. Categorization into cohorts depended on clinical history that participants reported.

The chain carries TRBV28 and TRBJ2-5; 8 bases line up with TRBD1. Sequencing was done on a sample of PBMCs or T cells enriched from blood (not recorded which). This sequence originates from a woman in her forties or fifties with acute COVID-19. The CDR3 nucleotides are TGTGCCAGCAGTACCGACAGGGGAGAGACCCAGTACTTC. This gives the protein CASSTDRGETQYF.